Listed below are T cell receptor beta chains from one sample, sequenced in a study of PD-1 blockade in classical Hodgkin lymphoma. Here immunoSEQ multiplex PCR was the method, and the copy in TCRdb shows in-frame clones only, minus some. The data contain some 13,000 clones, roughly 80% of them singletons. The sequencing here drew on peripheral blood mononuclear cells (PBMCs), taken before the fourth cycle of nivolumab. All receptors derive from a human donor with classical Hodgkin lymphoma. Each CDR3 is given with its conserved first and last residue. A D gene is named only where the DNA matches it firmly. The size of a clone is reported for some rows only, either as once, few or many, or as a class for expanded clones.

TRBJ1-2,TRBD1,TRBV28,-,CASSFSLPGQGVGGYTF,TGTGCCAGCAGTTTCTCGCTCCCGGGACAGGGGGTAGGTGGCTACACCTTC
TRBJ1-2,-,TRBV4-1,-,CASRNAGQAYGYTF,TGCGCCAGCAGAAACGCAGGGCAGGCCTATGGCTACACCTTC
TRBJ2-7,TRBD1,TRBV27,-,CASSFPGTGIDEQYF,TGTGCCAGCAGTTTCCCCGGGACAGGTATCGACGAGCAGTACTTC
TRBJ1-6,-,TRBV27,-,CASSLSGTRSPLHF,TGTGCCAGCAGTTTATCAGGGACCCGTTCACCCCTCCACTTT
TRBJ1-5,-,TRBV6-6,once,CASSYLTGSNQPQHF,TGTGCCAGCAGTTACCTGACAGGCAGCAATCAGCCCCAGCATTTT
TRBJ2-2,-,TRBV6-5,-,CASSPAFTGELFF,TGTGCCAGCAGTCCCGCCTTCACCGGGGAGCTGTTTTTT
TRBJ2-1,-,TRBV21-1,-,CASSKGGTARYNEQFF,TGTGCCAGCAGCAAAGGGGGGACAGCTCGGTACAATGAGCAGTTCTTC
TRBJ2-7,-,TRBV2,few,CASSDQGGGYEQYF,TGTGCCAGCAGTGATCAGGGAGGGGGATACGAGCAGTACTTC
TRBJ1-5,-,TRBV4-1,-,CASSQGHGLNQPQHF,TGCGCCAGCAGCCAAGGACACGGACTCAATCAGCCCCAGCATTTT
TRBJ2-1,-,TRBV7-9,-,CASSLTGTGALEQFF,TGTGCCAGCAGCTTGACCGGGACTGGGGCCCTTGAGCAGTTCTTC
TRBJ2-3,TRBD1,TRBV9,-,CASSVVPSDRVHADTQYF,TGTGCCAGCAGCGTAGTCCCCTCCGACAGGGTTCATGCAGATACGCAGTATTTT
TRBJ2-1,-,TRBV14,-,CASSQDTWDETEYNEQFF,TGTGCCAGCAGCCAAGATACGTGGGACGAGACAGAATACAATGAGCAGTTCTTC
TRBJ1-4,TRBD1,TRBV30,-,CAWSHRGREKLFF,TGTGCCTGGAGCCACAGGGGAAGGGAAAAACTGTTTTTT
TRBJ2-1,TRBD2,TRBV4-2,few,CASSQEGTSGEQFF,TGTGCCAGCAGCCAAGAGGGGACTAGCGGGGAGCAGTTCTTC
TRBJ2-3,-,TRBV7-9,-,CASSSLGADTQYF,TGTGCCAGCAGCTCGCTTGGGGCAGATACGCAGTATTTT
TRBJ1-4,-,TRBV7-9,-,CASSLAVGPWTNEKLFF,TGTGCCAGCAGCTTAGCTGTAGGGCCATGGACTAATGAAAAACTGTTTTTT
TRBJ2-3,-,TRBV5-4,-,CASSRFLDTQYF,TGTGCCAGCAGCCGATTCTTAGATACGCAGTATTTT
TRBJ1-6,-,TRBV25-1,-,CASSESRGVASPLHF,TGTGCCAGCAGTGAATCGCGGGGGGTGGCTTCACCCCTCCACTTT
TRBJ2-4,-,TRBV11-3,-,CASSSPRDNIQYF,TGTGCCAGCAGCTCACCCCGGGACAACATTCAGTACTTC
TRBJ1-4,-,TRBV2,-,CASTRDEKLFF,TGTGCCAGCACTCGGGATGAAAAACTGTTTTTT
TRBJ2-7,-,TRBV6-5,-,CASSYGVGGGKGEQYF,TGTGCCAGCAGTTACGGGGTAGGGGGGGGCAAAGGCGAGCAGTACTTC
TRBJ2-1,-,TRBV7-2,once,CASSLRGLQFSYNEQFF,TGTGCCAGCAGCCTAAGGGGCCTGCAGTTCTCCTACAATGAGCAGTTCTTC
TRBJ1-1,-,TRBV12-5,once,CASVITGNTEAFF,TGTGCTAGTGTTATTACAGGGAACACTGAAGCTTTCTTT
TRBJ2-7,TRBD1,TRBV5-1,-,CASSVGTGLYEQYF,TGCGCCAGCAGCGTCGGGACAGGGTTATACGAGCAGTACTTC
TRBJ2-1,-,TRBV7-2,-,CASSSSGTKFNEQFF,TGTGCCAGCAGCTCATCCGGGACCAAATTCAATGAGCAGTTCTTC
TRBJ1-1,TRBD1,TRBV29-1,once,CRGQGHTEAFF,TGCCGGGGACAGGGACACACTGAAGCTTTCTTT
TRBJ2-7,-,TRBV28,-,CASSLSGGQSYEQYF,TGTGCCAGCAGTTTATCGGGTGGGCAGTCCTACGAGCAGTACTTC
TRBJ2-5,TRBD1,TRBV11-2,-,CASSLGGWTGTVETQYF,TGTGCCAGCAGCTTAGGGGGATGGACAGGCACGGTAGAGACCCAGTACTTC
TRBJ1-4,-,TRBV2,-,CASSERNEKLFF,TGTGCCAGCAGTGAACGTAATGAAAAACTGTTTTTT
TRBJ1-4,-,TRBV4-1,-,CASSQDVAYEKLFF,TGCGCCAGCAGCCAAGATGTTGCGTATGAAAAACTGTTTTTT
TRBJ1-6,-,TRBV7-2,-,CASSSYTVYNSPLHF,TGTGCCAGCAGCTCCTATACGGTGTATAATTCACCCCTCCACTTT
TRBJ1-2,-,TRBV10-2,-,CASSGSGDGLLGYTF,TGCGCCAGCAGTGGGAGCGGCGATGGTTTACTGGGCTACACCTTC
TRBJ1-4,-,TRBV4-3,few,CASSPAAATNEKLFF,TGCGCCAGCAGCCCGGCAGCTGCAACTAATGAAAAACTGTTTTTT
TRBJ1-2,-,TRBV6-4,-,CASSDGWGGANYGYTF,TGTGCCAGCAGCGACGGTTGGGGGGGAGCTAACTATGGCTACACCTTC
TRBJ1-2,TRBD1,TRBV5-1,-,CASSQRTGGVNGNGYTF,TGCGCCAGCAGCCAACGGACAGGGGGAGTTAATGGGAATGGCTACACCTTC
TRBJ1-1,-,TRBV28,-,CATSRAGRIEAFF,TGTGCCACGTCTCGGGCAGGGCGAATTGAAGCTTTCTTT
TRBJ2-3,-,TRBV11-2,few,CASRPGVASGTDTQYF,TGTGCCAGCAGACCGGGGGTCGCCTCGGGCACAGATACGCAGTATTTT
TRBJ2-4,-,TRBV7-8,-,CASSLRGERGNIQYF,TGTGCCAGCAGCCTCCGCGGGGAGAGGGGAAACATTCAGTACTTC
TRBJ1-2,-,TRBV4-1,-,CASSQEVSGVGYTF,TGCGCCAGCAGCCAAGAAGTCTCGGGAGTCGGCTACACCTTC
TRBJ1-1,-,TRBV20-1,few,CSAIVVTEAFF,TGCAGTGCTATCGTGGTGACTGAAGCTTTCTTT
TRBJ2-3,TRBD1,TRBV7-6,once,CASSLWNRTGWTDTQYF,TGTGCCAGCAGCTTATGGAATCGGACAGGGTGGACAGATACGCAGTATTTT
TRBJ1-3,-,TRBV7-2,-,CASSLGTAGNTIYF,TGTGCCAGCAGCTTAGGGACGGCCGGAAACACCATATATTTT
TRBJ1-2,-,TRBV27,-,CASSTPGTPNYGYTF,TGTGCCAGCAGTACACCGGGGACGCCTAACTATGGCTACACCTTC
TRBJ2-2,TRBD1,TRBV19,-,CASRSLRQGVGTGELFF,TGTGCCAGTAGATCACTCCGACAGGGTGTGGGCACCGGGGAGCTGTTTTTT
TRBJ2-5,-,TRBV28,once,CASSFPPFKDSSNTRRETQYF,TGTGCCAGCAGTTTTCCTCCTTTCAAAGACAGTAGTAATACCAGAAGGGAGACCCAGTACTTC
TRBJ1-2,-,TRBV15,-,CATSRDGAGYTF,TGTGCCACCAGCAGAGATGGTGCTGGCTACACCTTC
TRBJ1-4,-,TRBV10-1,few,CAISRGGQRNEKLFF,TGCGCCATCTCAAGGGGAGGGCAGCGTAATGAAAAACTGTTTTTT
TRBJ1-1,-,TRBV12-5,-,CASGSPAAEAFF,TGTGCTAGTGGTTCGCCGGCAGCAGAAGCTTTCTTT
TRBJ2-2,-,TRBV5-1,-,CASSLFISAGQDTGELFF,TGCGCCAGCAGCTTGTTTATTTCAGCGGGACAGGACACCGGGGAGCTGTTTTTT
TRBJ2-5,TRBD1,TRBV10-3,-,CAIRIGGEETQYF,TGTGCCATCAGAATAGGGGGCGAAGAGACCCAGTACTTC
TRBJ2-2,-,TRBV6-4,-,CASKLQDSTNTGELFF,TGTGCCAGCAAGCTTCAGGACTCTACGAACACCGGGGAGCTGTTTTTT